This T cell receptor (beta chain) was found in a study of blood T cells in healthy people across ages. Points from the study as a whole: As naive T cell percentage varied, TCR beta diversity correlated strongly with it. Estimates of total diversity, which came from one million sequenced T cells, were considered to be underestimates.

Together with a sample-barcoded 5' primer, a J-beta primer mix was included in a second PCR lasting about 7 to 12 cycles. MiXCR, run by TCRdb on the 5' RACE reads, gives a single entry per CDR3 protein. The sample includes 800,000 or so distinct CDR3 sequences, 20% to 25% of them seen just once. As concerns this clonotype: Its antigen is undetermined. This CDR3 is missing its conserved last phenylalanine or tryptophan, likely due to a read error.

V dropped 10 bases and J dropped 7 bases, with 17 bases sitting between them. Germline V lookup: CDR1 ENHRY, CDR2 SYGVKD. This CDR3 spans 13 amino acids. It was around 10 milliliters of peripheral blood that were drawn from each donor. The sample was also reused in another study, on T cells of mothers and their children.

The clonotype originates from a boy aged 5-17 years in good health. V gene TRBV10-3 combines with J gene TRBJ2-1, with D possibly being TRBD1 (7 bases). Sequenced input: blood. The CDR3 region has the DNA TGTGCCACGCTCGGCAGGGGGGAGAATGAGCAGTTCTCC. It translates to CATLGRGENEQFS.